These 14 T cell receptor beta chains originate from one sample sequenced in a study of blood T cell repertoires in COVID-19. Data came from immunoSEQ multiplex PCR; TCRdb stores just in-frame clones and leaves some out. The sample lists about 380,000 clones, more than 70% occurring once. Material for sequencing was PBMCs or T cells enriched from blood (not recorded which). The receptor source for this set is a young man who had recovered from COVID-19.

The chain has TRBV4-2 and TRBJ2-7; TRBD1 might be the D (7 bases). The germline V gene encodes CDR1 LGHNA and CDR2 YNFKEQ. V was cut by 6 bases and J by 2 bases, with 20 bases left in between. The CDR3 sequence is 16 residues long. In DNA, the CDR3 is TGTGCCAGCAGGCACAACCCCCAGGGGGAGGCCTACGAGCAGTACTTC. Translated, it gives CASRHNPQGEAYEQYF.

The V and J genes are TRBV11-3 and TRBJ2-3; tentatively, D is TRBD1 (6 bases). The CDR3 covers 16 residues. V was trimmed by 3 bases and J by 1 base, leaving 14 bases between them. Germline V gene sequence: CDR1 SGHNT, CDR2 YENEEA. The CDR3 protein is CASSLGLGGGTDTQYF. CDR3 sequence (DNA): TGTGCCAGCAGCTTGGGGCTAGGGGGAGGCACAGATACGCAGTATTTT.

The V and J genes are TRBV27 and TRBJ2-4, with TRBD1 matching 7 bases. The V segment lost 4 bases and the J segment 9 bases; nucleotides outside the gene matches: 6. The CDR3 loop spans 13 amino acids. The germline CDR1 and CDR2 sequences are MNHEY and SMNVEV (reference sequence). CDR3 DNA sequence: TGTGCCAGCAGTTCGACAGGGTTCGGCATTCAGTACTTC. Translating gives CASSSTGFGIQYF.

The chain employs TRBV3-1 (or the pseudogene TRBV3-2) and TRBJ2-2; 7 bases line up with TRBD1. The CDR3 spans 15 residues. CDR1 is LGHDT, CDR2 YNNKEL, per germline (reference sequence). V was clipped by 4 bases and J by 4 bases; unmatched bases: 6. In nucleotides, the CDR3 is TGTGCCAGCAGCCTCACAGGGGCAATCACCGGGGAGCTGTTTTTT. This gives the protein CASSLTGAITGELFF.

The genes are TRBV2 and TRBJ2-3, with 10 bases aligning to TRBD2. After removal of 6 bases from V and 6 bases from J, the junction contained 6 bases not matched to a gene. The CDR3 contains 14 residues. Germline lookup yields CDR1 SNHLY and CDR2 FYNNEI. For the CDR3, the DNA is TGTGCCAGCAGCACGAGCGGGGGGGAGGATACGCAGTATTTT. Translated, it gives CASSTSGGEDTQYF.

The CDR3 sequence: CASSPDWSGTGLGKLFF. As DNA, the CDR3 is TGTGCCAGCAGCCCCGACTGGAGTGGGACAGGGCTTGGAAAACTGTTTTTT. The chain combines TRBV9 with TRBJ1-4, with 9 bases lining up with TRBD1. CDR3 size: 17 residues. J was trimmed by 10 bases and V by 4 bases; bases with no gene match: 17. Germline V gives CDR1 SGDLS, CDR2 YYNGEE.

The CDR3 region is CAWSVGRSGGSNQPQHF. CDR3 DNA: TGTGCCTGGAGTGTAGGTAGGAGCGGAGGGTCGAATCAGCCCCAGCATTTT. The chain couples TRBV30 to TRBJ1-5; no clear D gene. This CDR3 has 17 residues. CDR1 GTSNPN and CDR2 SVGIG come from the germline V gene (reference sequence). Trimming pared 0 bases from V and 4 bases from J, leaving 19 bases between.

The chain links TRBV18 to TRBJ1-2; 10 positions agree with TRBD1. The CDR3 runs 16 residues. The V segment lost 3 bases and the J segment 4 bases; nucleotides outside the gene matches: 8. Germline values: CDR1 KGHSH, CDR2 LQKENI. The CDR3 sequence is CASSPPGTGVVYGYTF. CDR3 DNA: TGTGCCAGCTCACCCCCCGGGACAGGGGTTGTCTATGGCTACACCTTC. Supplemented by reference TRBV18 and TRBJ1-2, the full variable domain reads NAGVMQNPRHLVRRRGQEARLRCSPMKGHSHVYWYRQLPEEGLKFMVYLQKENIIDESGMPKERFSAEFPKEGPSILRIQQVVRGDSAAYFCASSPPGTGVVYGYTFGSGTRLTVV.

The rearrangement links TRBV7-2 to TRBJ1-5; 10 bases match TRBD1. CDR1 is SGHTA, CDR2 FQGNSA, per germline. Trimming at V came to 5 bases and at J to 2 bases, leaving 6 bases not matched to a gene. This CDR3 comprises 16 residues. The CDR3 region has the DNA TGTGCCAGCAGCCCCTGGACAGGGGGGGGCAATCAGCCCCAGCATTTT. Translation: CASSPWTGGGNQPQHF. The variable domain in full, with the rest retrieved from reference TRBV7-2 and TRBJ1-5, is GAGVSQSPSNKVTEKGKDVELRCDPISGHTALYWYRQSLGQGLEFLIYFQGNSAPDKSGLPSDRFSAERTGGSVSTLTIQRTQQEDSAVYLCASSPWTGGGNQPQHFGDGTRLSIL.

The chain has TRBV6-6 and TRBJ2-2; 11 nucleotides match TRBD1. The V gene's germline CDR1 is MNHNY and CDR2 SVGAGI (reference sequence). The CDR3 length is 15 residues. Unmatched junction bases numbered 2, after V lost 8 bases and J lost 0 bases. The CDR3 is CASGQGASNTGELFF. CDR3 nucleotide sequence: TGTGCCAGCGGACAGGGGGCCTCGAACACCGGGGAGCTGTTTTTT.

The chain joins TRBV19 to TRBJ1-1; no firm D call. The germline V gene encodes CDR1 LNHDA and CDR2 SQIVND (reference sequence). V was shortened by 3 bases and J by 1 base, with 6 bases between the two germline ends. This CDR3 has 13 amino acids. The CDR3 here is CASSIHRNTEAFF. The CDR3 coding sequence is TGTGCCAGTAGTATTCACAGGAACACTGAAGCTTTCTTT.

The rearrangement uses TRBV30 and TRBJ1-2; possibly TRBD1 for D (5 bases). Germline V gene lookup returns CDR1 GTSNPN and CDR2 SVGIG (reference sequence). The CDR3 is made up of 13 amino acids. V lost 4 bases to trimming and J lost 8 bases, with 17 bases between them. The CDR3 is CAWNLGLEKGYTF. Written as DNA, the CDR3 is TGTGCCTGGAATCTGGGACTCGAAAAGGGCTACACCTTC.

This chain joins TRBV18 and TRBJ1-1; D is possibly TRBD1 (5 bases). CDR1 KGHSH and CDR2 LQKENI come from the germline V gene. The CDR3 consists of 14 residues. The ends were cut back, 1 base at V and 4 bases at J, with 10 bases in the middle. The CDR3 bases are TGTGCCAGCTCACCACAGCAGGGAAGCACTGAAGCTTTCTTT. Its translation: CASSPQQGSTEAFF.

In regard to this clone: Germline and junction disagree at one end, which may indicate a read error. The chain is built from TRBV7-2 and TRBJ2-7; 10 nucleotides align to TRBD1. CDR1 and CDR2 (germline): SGHTA, FQGNSA. This CDR3 spans 13 amino acids. In DNA, the CDR3 is TGTGCCGGCAGGACAGGGGGGTCCTACGAGCAGTACTTC. Protein sequence: CAGRTGGSYEQYF.